Listed here are 13 T cell receptor beta chains from one sample, sequenced in a study of blood T cells in healthy people across ages. It was with a sample-barcoded 5' primer and a J-beta primer mix that a second PCR of roughly 7 to 12 cycles was run. TCRdb reprocessed the 5' RACE reads with MiXCR, giving one entry per CDR3 protein. This table holds 700,000 to 800,000 distinct CDR3 sequences, roughly 43% found once. The specimen sequenced was blood. The receptors shown here come from a woman aged 60-75 years in good health.

This chain joins TRBV6-2 or TRBV6-3 and TRBJ1-4, with 7 bases identical to TRBD1. CDR3 length: 16 amino acids. Germline trimming cut 0 bases from V and 7 bases from J; bases unmatched to any gene: 8. In germline, CDR1 is MNHEY, CDR2 SVGEGT. The CDR3 sequence: CASSYSTGQPFEKLFF. In DNA form, the CDR3 reads TGTGCCAGCAGTTACTCGACGGGACAGCCTTTTGAAAAACTGTTTTTT.

The rearrangement uses TRBV9 and TRBJ1-6; 7 nucleotides line up with TRBD1. The CDR3 loop spans 14 amino acids. In germline, CDR1 is SGDLS, CDR2 YYNGEE. V was pared by 7 bases and J by 14 bases, with 15 bases of the junction left unmatched. The CDR3 DNA sequence: TGTGCCAGCGGCGACAGGGAATGGGGATCGGCCCTCCACTTT. Its protein is CASGDREWGSALHF.

This clonotype was counted only a few times. CDR3 nucleotides: TGCAGTGCTAGAGATCTCGGGGGGCTTAGGTACGAGCAGTACTTC. It is translated as CSARDLGGLRYEQYF. The chain couples TRBV20-1 to TRBJ2-7, with a tentative D call TRBD2 (7 bases). CDR3 length: 15 residues. Trimming stripped 0 bases from V and 4 bases from J, with 16 bases between. Germline lookup yields CDR1 DFQATT and CDR2 SNEGSKA (reference sequence).

This clonotype was observed a handful of times. V usage is TRBV20-1 and J usage is TRBJ2-7, with TRBD1 matching over 8 bases. CDR1 DFQATT and CDR2 SNEGSKA come from the germline V gene (reference sequence). V gave up 3 bases and J gave up 4 bases; unmatched junction bases: 11. The length of the CDR3 is 15 residues. The CDR3 DNA reads as TGCAGTGCTAGGGATGACAGGGGCGTAAGGTACGAGCAGTACTTC. The encoded protein is CSARDDRGVRYEQYF.

This chain connects TRBV20-1 to TRBJ2-3; TRBD2 might be the D (7 bases). This CDR3 is 14 amino acids long. V lost 4 bases to trimming and J lost 8 bases, with 19 bases between them. The germline V gene encodes CDR1 DFQATT and CDR2 SNEGSKA (reference sequence). In DNA, the CDR3 is TGCAGTGCTATGAATTACGAAGGGGGGGTTACGCAGTATTTT. Translated, it gives CSAMNYEGGVTQYF.

The sample holds a few counts of this clonotype. The chain carries TRBV6-6 and TRBJ2-7; D call uncertain. This CDR3 contains 14 residues. The ends were cut back, 0 bases at V and 7 bases at J, with 13 bases in the middle. Per the germline V gene, CDR1 is MNHNY and CDR2 is SVGAGI (reference sequence). This CDR3 is CASSYSQVYNEQYF. The CDR3 nucleotides read TGTGCCAGCAGTTACTCCCAAGTCTACAATGAGCAGTACTTC.

This clonotype appeared a few times. As DNA, the CDR3 is TGTGCCAGCAGTAAGACTAGCGGAGCCTCCAATGAGCAGTTCTTC. It yields the protein CASSKTSGASNEQFF. This chain connects TRBV6-5 to TRBJ2-1, with TRBD2 matching over 9 bases. V gave up 5 bases and J gave up 6 bases; unmatched junction bases: 8. The germline V gene has CDR1 MNHEY and CDR2 SVGAGI. The CDR3 consists of 15 residues.

J is TRBJ1-5 and V is TRBV20-1, with TRBD1 as a possible D gene (5 bases). V lost 5 bases to trimming and J lost 3 bases, with 11 bases between them. Germline V gene lookup returns CDR1 DFQATT and CDR2 SNEGSKA (reference sequence). This CDR3 comprises 13 residues. As DNA, the CDR3 is TGCAGTGCTTTACGACAGTTCAATCAGCCCCAGCATTTT. It yields the protein CSALRQFNQPQHF.

This clonotype was seen repeatedly, ten times or more. The V call is TRBV4-3, the J call TRBJ2-5, with TRBD2 identical over 7 bases. V trimming: 3 bases; J trimming: 2 bases; junction bases outside the gene matches: 6. Germline V gene data show CDR1 as LGHNA and CDR2 as YSLEER. This CDR3 contains 15 residues. CDR3 residues: CASSQVAGEQETQYF. The CDR3 DNA sequence: TGCGCCAGCAGCCAGGTCGCGGGAGAGCAAGAGACCCAGTACTTC.

The V call is TRBV6-2 or TRBV6-3, the J call TRBJ2-4; TRBD2 matches 7 bases. The J call may be faulty, since TRBJ2-7 better matches the DNA end. This CDR3 contains 15 residues. Germline V lookup: CDR1 MNHEY, CDR2 SVGEGT. In DNA form, the CDR3 reads TGTGCCAGCAGTTACTCGAGCGGGATGGAAGCCGAGCAGTACTTC. The encoded protein is CASSYSSGMEAEQYF.

This clonotype has just a few counts. The V and J genes are TRBV6-2 or TRBV6-3 and TRBJ2-7; 9 nucleotides match TRBD1. Germline assignment: CDR1 MNHEY and CDR2 SVGEGT. Trimming took 7 bases from V and 6 from J; bases not matched to a gene: 7. The CDR3 consists of 13 residues. The CDR3 bases are TGTGCCAGCACCCTAATGGACAGGGGCGAGCAGTACTTC. Translating gives CASTLMDRGEQYF.

The sample holds a few counts of this clonotype. The genes are TRBV20-1 and TRBJ2-5, with 8 bases fitting TRBD1. After removal of 6 bases from V and 11 bases from J, the junction contained 14 bases not matched to a gene. Germline lookup yields CDR1 DFQATT and CDR2 SNEGSKA (reference sequence). CDR3 length: 13 residues. CDR3 coding DNA: TGCAGTGCGCCGGGACAGGTCCCCCCGGAGCAGTACTTC. It is translated as CSAPGQVPPEQYF.

This rearrangement joins TRBV5-1 to TRBJ1-1; 8 nucleotides align to TRBD1. Germline V gives CDR1 SGHRS, CDR2 YFSETQ. The CDR3 spans 12 residues. J gave up 7 bases and V 4 bases, and 3 bases lay outside the gene matches. CDR3 sequence reads: CASSTGQGEAFF. Written as DNA, the CDR3 is TGCGCCAGCAGCACTGGACAGGGTGAAGCTTTCTTT.